This entry is about one T cell receptor beta chain. Germline lookup yields CDR1 LNHDA and CDR2 SQIVND (reference sequence). Losses at the gene ends were 5 bases for V and 6 bases for J; bases not matched to a gene: 9. CDR3 length: 15 residues. CD45RA-negative memory and CD45RA+ naive subsets were split from the CD4+ cells. Clones were read by immunoSEQ multiplex PCR, and TCRdb kept only the in-frame ones, dropping some. The table includes fewer than 1.6 million clones, 97% to 99% detected once. The sample originates from a study of shared clonotypes between healthy human individuals. The source material was naive CD4+ T cells sorted from blood. The subset is: CD45RA+ positively selected. The V gene is TRBV19, the J gene TRBJ2-1; 8 nucleotides align to TRBD1. The TCR originated in a man between 25 and 39 years old in good health. The CDR3 is CASSPRDRMGNEQFF. The CDR3 bases are TGTGCCAGTAGTCCGCGGGACAGGATGGGCAATGAGCAGTTCTTC.